Below are 27 T cell receptor beta chains sequenced from a single sample in a study of cytomegalovirus exposure and HLA in healthy donors. Amplification used 60 Vbeta primers and 13 Jbeta primers. Data came from immunoSEQ multiplex PCR; TCRdb stores just in-frame clones and leaves some out. Of 100,000 to 150,000 clones detected, over 70% appear once; the ten largest clones hold 1.5%. Sequences were obtained from PBMCs. The source is a woman aged 18-29 years in good health and CMV-seronegative.

The V call is TRBV21-1, the J call TRBJ2-1; TRBD2, as called in the table, went unchecked against the DNA. TRBV21-1 is marked as a pseudogene. This CDR3 is 17 amino acids long. CDR3 DNA sequence: TGTGCCAGCAGCGGAGGACTCCTCCAGAGCTCCTACAATGAGCAGTTCTTC. It translates to CASSGGLLQSSYNEQFF.

V is TRBV5-6 and J is TRBJ2-1; 7 bases match TRBD2. V trimming: 7 bases; J trimming: 6 bases; junction bases outside the gene matches: 10. In germline, CDR1 is SGHDT, CDR2 YYEEEE. The CDR3 length is 14 residues. DNA of the CDR3: TGTGCCAGCTTCTGGCGCGGGAGTTCCAATGAGCAGTTCTTC. Translation: CASFWRGSSNEQFF.

The chain couples TRBV5-4 to TRBJ2-2; TRBD2 is a possible D gene (6 bases). The V and J ends lost 3 bases and 5 bases respectively, with 11 bases between them. The CDR3 covers 14 residues. The germline V gene has CDR1 SGHNT and CDR2 YYREEE (reference sequence). Here the CDR3 DNA reads TGTGCCAGCAGCTCGTTCGGGGGTACCGGGGAGCTGTTTTTT. Its protein product is CASSSFGGTGELFF.

The CDR3: CASSLLAGGPETQYF. The CDR3 DNA reads as TGTGCCAGCAGCTTATTAGCGGGAGGGCCAGAGACCCAGTACTTC. The chain links TRBV7-9 to TRBJ2-5, with 11 bases that match TRBD2. This CDR3 is 15 amino acids long. With V trimmed by 2 bases and J by 4 bases, 3 bases remained unmatched. Germline-derived CDR1 and CDR2 are SEHNR and FQNEAQ (reference sequence).

The chain uses TRBV6-1 and TRBJ2-5; TRBD1 might be the D (6 bases). There are 13 residues in the CDR3. The V end lost 6 bases, the J end lost 5 bases, and 13 bases lay between the germline ends. Germline CDR1 reads MNHNS; CDR2 reads SASEGT. The CDR3 DNA sequence: TGTGCCAGCAGCTCAGGGGAGATGGAGACCCAGTACTTC. Its translation: CASSSGEMETQYF.

The chain couples TRBV9 to TRBJ1-1, with D perhaps matching TRBD1 (5 bases). CDR1 is SGDLS, CDR2 YYNGEE, per germline. This CDR3 comprises 15 residues. V lost 1 base and J 5 bases, leaving 15 bases between the germline ends. The CDR3, as DNA: TGTGCCAGCAGCGTAACGGCTAGGGGCTGGACTGAAGCTTTCTTT. Translated: CASSVTARGWTEAFF.

This chain joins TRBV10-2 and TRBJ2-7; no definite D call. Trimming left V 0 bases short and J 4 bases short, with 10 bases between. CDR1 WSHSY and CDR2 SAAADI come from the germline V gene. The CDR3 runs to 14 residues. The CDR3 protein is CASSESKSRYEQYF. CDR3 nucleotide sequence: TGCGCCAGCAGTGAGTCAAAGTCCAGGTACGAGCAGTACTTC.

V usage is TRBV2 and J usage is TRBJ2-7, with 7 positions matching TRBD1. With 10 bases clipped from V and 3 bases from J, the junction kept 15 bases outside the gene matches. The CDR3 loop spans 15 amino acids. The germline gives CDR1 SNHLY, CDR2 FYNNEI. The CDR3 loop reads CATAKGTVRSYEQYF. Written as DNA, the CDR3 is TGTGCCACCGCTAAAGGGACAGTGAGGAGCTACGAGCAGTACTTC.

Here the CDR3 DNA reads TGTGCCAGCAGCCGCCTAAGGGGCACTGAAGCTTTCTTT. This sequence encodes CASSRLRGTEAFF. J is TRBJ1-1 and V is TRBV14, with a possible D match to TRBD1 (5 bases). Germline-derived CDR1 and CDR2 are SGHDN and FVKESK. The V and J ends lost 4 bases and 4 bases respectively, with 10 bases between them. CDR3 size: 13 residues.

The gene calls are TRBV19 and TRBJ1-5, with unresolved D. Deletions cut 1 base from V and 4 bases from J, with 8 bases between. CDR1 is LNHDA, CDR2 SQIVND, per germline (reference sequence). The CDR3 contains 14 residues. CDR3 coding DNA: TGTGCCAGTAGTATAGGGAGGACTAATCAGCCCCAGCATTTT. Residues: CASSIGRTNQPQHF.

V and J are TRBV2 and TRBJ2-3; 8 bases are shared with TRBD2. Germline CDR1 and CDR2: SNHLY and FYNNEI. The CDR3 is made up of 13 amino acids. The V gene end was trimmed by 10 bases and the J gene end by 2 bases; junction bases not matched to a gene: 5. DNA of the CDR3: TGTGCCACCTTAGCGGGACTCACAGATACGCAGTATTTT. It codes for CATLAGLTDTQYF.

The rearrangement joins TRBV10-1 to TRBJ2-5; 10 bases fit TRBD2. Looked up from germline, CDR1 is WNHNN and CDR2 is SYGVQD (reference sequence). The CDR3 has 13 amino acids. Trimming at V came to 6 bases and at J to 3 bases, leaving 1 base not matched to a gene. As DNA, the CDR3 is TGCGCCAGCAGAGCGGGAGGGGAAGAGACCCAGTACTTC. It encodes CASRAGGEETQYF.

This clone was observed once. V gene TRBV19 combines with J gene TRBJ1-5; TRBD1 might be the D (6 bases). Germline V gives CDR1 LNHDA, CDR2 SQIVND (reference sequence). There are 16 residues in the CDR3. V was pared by 5 bases and J by 3 bases, with 17 bases between. The CDR3 reads CASSVLQGPINQPQHF. In DNA form, the CDR3 reads TGTGCCAGTAGTGTTTTACAGGGTCCAATCAATCAGCCCCAGCATTTT.

J is TRBJ2-5 and V is TRBV30, with 7 bases aligning to TRBD1. Germline values: CDR1 GTSNPN, CDR2 SVGIG (reference sequence). V gave up 2 bases and J gave up 2 bases; unmatched junction bases: 5. The CDR3 spans 14 residues. CDR3 region: CAWSTGTVQETQYF. The CDR3 DNA sequence: TGTGCCTGGAGTACAGGGACAGTACAAGAGACCCAGTACTTC.

The rearrangement uses TRBV28 and TRBJ2-7; 8 bases agree with TRBD2. The V segment lost 7 bases and the J segment 4 bases; nucleotides outside the gene matches: 9. Germline loops: CDR1 MDHEN, CDR2 SYDVKM. The CDR3 is 14 residues long. CDR3 nucleotides: TGTGCCAGCAAAATACGGGAGGGTCGGTACGAGCAGTACTTC. Amino acids: CASKIREGRYEQYF. Supplemented by reference TRBV28 and TRBJ2-7, the full variable domain reads DVKVTQSSRYLVKRTGEKVFLECVQDMDHENMFWYRQDPGLGLRLIYFSYDVKMKEKGDIPEGYSVSREKKERFSLILESASTNQTSMYLCASKIREGRYEQYFGPGTRLTVT.

The chain links TRBV25-1 to TRBJ1-4; D is undetermined. Trimming took off 2 bases at V and 10 bases at J, with 5 bases between the two ends. The CDR3 covers 11 residues. CDR1 MGHDK and CDR2 SYGVNS come from the germline V gene. The CDR3 coding sequence is TGTGCCAGCAGTGAAGGCGGAAAACTGTTTTTT. Translated, it gives CASSEGGKLFF.

The chain couples TRBV6-4 to TRBJ1-4; TRBD1 matches 8 bases. Germline assignment: CDR1 MRHNA and CDR2 SNTAGT. This CDR3 contains 20 residues. The V gene end was trimmed by 9 bases and the J gene end by 0 bases; junction bases not matched to a gene: 21. The CDR3 here is CARKCQRAGGNRATNEKLFF. DNA of the CDR3: TGTGCCAGAAAGTGCCAGCGGGCAGGGGGCAACCGTGCAACTAATGAAAAACTGTTTTTT.

The rearrangement links TRBV19 to TRBJ1-5; D gene ambiguous. CDR1 is LNHDA, CDR2 SQIVND, per germline (reference sequence). The CDR3 spans 13 residues. Trimming took 3 bases from V and 4 from J, leaving 7 bases between them. The CDR3 nucleotides are TGTGCCAGTAGTATGGCCGTTAATCAGCCCCAGCATTTT. It encodes CASSMAVNQPQHF.

CDR3 loop: CAWSVQGGTDTQYF. DNA for the CDR3: TGTGCCTGGAGTGTACAGGGGGGGACAGATACGCAGTATTTT. This chain uses TRBV30 with TRBJ2-3; D may be TRBD1 (8 bases). The CDR3 loop spans 14 amino acids. Germline V lookup: CDR1 GTSNPN, CDR2 SVGIG (reference sequence). V was cut by 0 bases and J by 3 bases, with 10 bases left in between.

The J gene is TRBJ2-7, the V gene TRBV25-1; 12 bases are a match to TRBD1. The CDR3 extends over 14 amino acids. Germline V gives CDR1 MGHDK, CDR2 SYGVNS. V gave up 8 bases and J gave up 5 bases; unmatched junction bases: 7. CDR3 region: CASGDRGRPHEQYF. CDR3 in DNA: TGTGCCAGCGGGGACAGGGGGCGACCTCACGAGCAGTACTTC.

The chain carries TRBV7-8 and TRBJ2-7; 8 nucleotides align to TRBD2. V was pared by 5 bases and J by 2 bases, with 8 bases of the junction left unmatched. Per the germline V gene, CDR1 is SGHVS and CDR2 is FQNEAQ. The CDR3 has 15 residues. The CDR3 bases are TGTGCCAGCAGCCCACCGGGACTAGGGACCTACGAGCAGTACTTC. Translation: CASSPPGLGTYEQYF.

This chain connects TRBV29-1 to TRBJ2-1; D possibly corresponds to TRBD1 (7 bases). The germline V and J ends were trimmed by 6 bases and 8 bases, with 23 bases remaining between them. The CDR3 runs to 15 residues. Germline CDR1 SQVTM, CDR2 ANQGSEA. CDR3 in DNA: TGCAGCGTAGTGACCCTGACAGGGACTGGGGATGAGCAGTTCTTC. Protein product: CSVVTLTGTGDEQFF.

The gene calls are TRBV12-5 and TRBJ1-2; possibly TRBD1 for D (6 bases). Germline CDR1 is LGHNT and CDR2 is FRNRAP. The CDR3 length is 14 residues. V was shortened by 2 bases and J by 4 bases, with 11 bases between the two germline ends. CDR3 sequence reads: CASGLQQGSYGYTF. In DNA, the CDR3 is TGTGCTAGTGGTTTGCAACAGGGTAGCTATGGCTACACCTTC.

The chain links TRBV5-1 to TRBJ2-1; D perhaps matches TRBD1 (6 bases). Trimming removed 2 bases from V and 10 bases from J, with 13 bases in between. Germline assignment: CDR1 SGHRS and CDR2 YFSETQ. The CDR3 is made up of 13 amino acids. The CDR3 nucleotides are TGCGCCAGCAGCTTTACGACAGGCTGGGAGCAGTTCTTC. Amino acids: CASSFTTGWEQFF.

The chain uses TRBV30 and TRBJ2-7; 8 bases agree with TRBD2. V shed 5 bases, J shed 6 bases, and the junction held 3 bases outside the gene matches. The CDR3 has 11 residues. In germline, CDR1 is GTSNPN, CDR2 SVGIG (reference sequence). The CDR3 loop is CAWAAGGEQYF. The DNA for the CDR3 is TGTGCCTGGGCGGCGGGAGGCGAGCAGTACTTC.

This clone was seen only a few times. This chain links TRBV6-5 with TRBJ2-7; TRBD1 matches 11 bases. With V trimmed by 5 bases and J by 12 bases, 9 bases remained unmatched. Looked up from germline, CDR1 is MNHEY and CDR2 is SVGAGI. The CDR3 length is 13 residues. In nucleotides, the CDR3 is TGTGCCAGCAGTACGGGGACAGGGGGACCTGGGTACTTC. Residues: CASSTGTGGPGYF.

The rearrangement links TRBV5-4 to TRBJ2-7; TRBD1 aligns across 8 bases. This CDR3 is 14 amino acids long. Germline V lookup: CDR1 SGHNT, CDR2 YYREEE (reference sequence). V was pared by 4 bases and J by 1 base, with 4 bases of the junction left unmatched. The DNA for the CDR3 is TGTGCCAGCAGCACCCGACAGGGGTCCTACGAGCAGTACTTC. Residues: CASSTRQGSYEQYF.